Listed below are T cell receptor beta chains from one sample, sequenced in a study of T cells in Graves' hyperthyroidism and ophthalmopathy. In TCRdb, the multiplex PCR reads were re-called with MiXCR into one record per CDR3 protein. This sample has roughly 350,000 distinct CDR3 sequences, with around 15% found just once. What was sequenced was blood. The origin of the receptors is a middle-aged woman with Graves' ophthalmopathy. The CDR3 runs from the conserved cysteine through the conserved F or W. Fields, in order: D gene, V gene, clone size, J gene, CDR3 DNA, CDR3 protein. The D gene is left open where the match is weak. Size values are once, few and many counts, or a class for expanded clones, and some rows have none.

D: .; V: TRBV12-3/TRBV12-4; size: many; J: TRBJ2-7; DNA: TGTGCCAGCAGTTTAGTTGGGCTGGAGCAGTACTTC; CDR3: CASSLVGLEQYF
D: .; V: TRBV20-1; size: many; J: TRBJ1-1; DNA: TGCAGTGCTAGCAGGGGGAACACTGAAGCTTTCTTT; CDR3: CSASRGNTEAFF
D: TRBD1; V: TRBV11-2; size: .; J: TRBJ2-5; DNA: TGTGCCAGCAGCCCAGACAGGGCCAGAGAGACCCAGTACTTC; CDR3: CASSPDRARETQYF
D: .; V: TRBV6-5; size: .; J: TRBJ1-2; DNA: TGTGCCAGCAGTTACTCGAAGCCAGGGCATGGGCGCTACACCTTC; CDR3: CASSYSKPGHGRYTF
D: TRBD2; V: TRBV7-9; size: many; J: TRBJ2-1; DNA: TGTGCCAGCAGCCGGTCGGGCGGGAGCAATGAGCAGTTCTTC; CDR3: CASSRSGGSNEQFF
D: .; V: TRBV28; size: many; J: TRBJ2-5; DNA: TGTGCCAGCAGTTTTTCCCCGTCTCGTGAGACCCAGTACTTC; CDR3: CASSFSPSRETQYF
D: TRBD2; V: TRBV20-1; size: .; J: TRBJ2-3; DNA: TGCAGTGCGCAGCGGGAGATAGATACGCAGTATTTT; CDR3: CSAQREIDTQYF
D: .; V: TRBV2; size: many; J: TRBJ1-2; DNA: TGTGCCGGCAGACTCAGGGCCCTGGTCTATGGCTACACCTTC; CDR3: CAGRLRALVYGYTF
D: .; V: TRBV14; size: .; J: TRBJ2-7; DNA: TGTGCCAGCAGTGTTTTCGCCTCCTACGAGCAGTACTTC; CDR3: CASSVFASYEQYF
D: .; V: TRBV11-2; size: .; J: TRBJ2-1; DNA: TGTGCCAGCAGCTTGCAAAAACTAGTAGGTTCCTACAATGAGCAGTTCTTC; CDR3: CASSLQKLVGSYNEQFF
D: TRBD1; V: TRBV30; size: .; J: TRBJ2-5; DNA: TGTGCCTGGAAGGGGGCTCTTCAAGAGACCCAGTACTTC; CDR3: CAWKGALQETQYF
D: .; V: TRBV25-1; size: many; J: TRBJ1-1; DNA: TGTGCCAGCAGTGACTACAGTGTGGGGGACACTGAAGCTTTCTTT; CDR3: CASSDYSVGDTEAFF
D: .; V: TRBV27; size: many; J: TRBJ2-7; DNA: TGTGCCAGCAGTTTTGGAGGGAGCTCCTACGAGCAGTACTTC; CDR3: CASSFGGSSYEQYF
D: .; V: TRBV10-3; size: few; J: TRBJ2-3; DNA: TGTGCCATCAGTGAGGATGGAACTGATACGCAGTATTTT; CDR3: CAISEDGTDTQYF
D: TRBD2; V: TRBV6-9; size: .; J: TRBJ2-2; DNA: TGCGCCAACAAGACTAGCGGGAGGGCCTACACCGGGGAGCTGTTTTTT; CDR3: CANKTSGRAYTGELFF
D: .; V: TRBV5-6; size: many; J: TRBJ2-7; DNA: TGTGCCAGCAGCCACCCCCGACTAGTAAGGGGCGAGCAGTACTTC; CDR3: CASSHPRLVRGEQYF
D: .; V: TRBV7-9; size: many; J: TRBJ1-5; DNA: TGTGCCAGCAGCGGCTCAACAGGTGCAGGAGCCCAGCATTTT; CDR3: CASSGSTGAGAQHF
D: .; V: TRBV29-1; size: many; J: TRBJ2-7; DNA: TGCAGCGTTGAGGAGGGGAGAGGCGAGCAGTACTTC; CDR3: CSVEEGRGEQYF
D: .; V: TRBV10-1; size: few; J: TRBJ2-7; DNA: TGCGCCAGCAGTGAAGCGTTAAACTACGAGCAGTACTTC; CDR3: CASSEALNYEQYF
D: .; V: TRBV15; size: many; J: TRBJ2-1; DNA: TGTGCCACCAGCAGGACTCCCCAGAGGAATGAGCAGTTCTTC; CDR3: CATSRTPQRNEQFF
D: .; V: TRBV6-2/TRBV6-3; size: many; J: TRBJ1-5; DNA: TGTGCCAGCAGTTGGGCGGGGGGCAATCAGCCCCAGCATTTT; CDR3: CASSWAGGNQPQHF
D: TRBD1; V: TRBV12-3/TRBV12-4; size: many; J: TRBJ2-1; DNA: TGTGCCAGCAGTCCGGGGACAGGGTTCAATGAGCAGTTCTTC; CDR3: CASSPGTGFNEQFF
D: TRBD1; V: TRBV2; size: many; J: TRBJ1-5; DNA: TGTGCCAGCAGTAGGACAGGGGTCAATCAGCCCCAGCATTTT; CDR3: CASSRTGVNQPQHF
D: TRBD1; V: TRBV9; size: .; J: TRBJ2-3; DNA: TGTGCCAGCAGCGCCCGAGGGTCGGGGACAGGGTATGGAGATACGCAGTATTTT; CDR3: CASSARGSGTGYGDTQYF
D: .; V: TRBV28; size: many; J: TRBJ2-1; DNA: TGTGCCAGCAGTTTACGGCGGGTGGAGGGAGGGTTCTTC; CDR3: CASSLRRVEGGFF
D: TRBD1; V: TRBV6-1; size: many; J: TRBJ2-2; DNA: TGTGCCAGCAGTATACCGGGACAGGGAGCCCCGAACACCGGGGAGCTGTTTTTT; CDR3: CASSIPGQGAPNTGELFF
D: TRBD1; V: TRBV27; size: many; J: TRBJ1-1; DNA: TGTGCCAGCAGGCGACAGGGATCCACTGAAGCTTTCTTT; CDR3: CASRRQGSTEAFF
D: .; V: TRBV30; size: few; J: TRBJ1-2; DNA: TGTGCCTGGAGGGACGCGGGGGGTTATGGCTACACCTTC; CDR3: CAWRDAGGYGYTF
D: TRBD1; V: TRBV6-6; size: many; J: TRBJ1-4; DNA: TGTGCCAGCAGTTACGGGGCAGGGGGCGCGAGAGAAAAACTGTTTTTT; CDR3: CASSYGAGGAREKLFF
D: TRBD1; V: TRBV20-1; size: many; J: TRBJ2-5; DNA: TGCAGTGCTAGCCCGGGACAGACTCAAGAGACCCAGTACTTC; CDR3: CSASPGQTQETQYF
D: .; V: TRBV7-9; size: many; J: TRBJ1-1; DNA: TGTGCCAGCAGCGCCATGGGGGGAGGCACTGAAGCTTTCTTT; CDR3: CASSAMGGGTEAFF
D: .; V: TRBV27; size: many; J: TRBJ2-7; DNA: TGTGCCAGCTCATACAGGGTTAACTACGAGCAGTACTTC; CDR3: CASSYRVNYEQYF
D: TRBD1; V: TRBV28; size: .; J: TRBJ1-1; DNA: TGTGCCAGCAGTTTGTACAGGGGCATGAACACTGAAGCTTTCTTT; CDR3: CASSLYRGMNTEAFF
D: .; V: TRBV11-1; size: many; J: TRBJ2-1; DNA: TGTGCCAGCAGCCGAGGGGTCCTATCTAGGAATGAGCAGTTCTTC; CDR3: CASSRGVLSRNEQFF
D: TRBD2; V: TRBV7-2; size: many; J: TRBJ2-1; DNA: TGTGCCAGCAGCTTACTAGCGGGAGGACCCAATGAGCAGTTCTTC; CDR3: CASSLLAGGPNEQFF
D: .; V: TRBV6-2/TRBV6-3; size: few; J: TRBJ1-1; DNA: TGTGCCAGCAGTTACTCGATCTCCCACTGGATGAACACTGAAGCTTTCTTT; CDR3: CASSYSISHWMNTEAFF
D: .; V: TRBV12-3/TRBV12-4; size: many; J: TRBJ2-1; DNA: TGTGCCAGCAGTTTGTTGGGCGGGCCGAGCTCCTACAATGAGCAGTTCTTC; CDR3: CASSLLGGPSSYNEQFF
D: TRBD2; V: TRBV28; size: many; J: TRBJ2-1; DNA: TGTGCCAGCATACCTAGCGGGAGCTACAATGAGCAGTTCTTC; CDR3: CASIPSGSYNEQFF
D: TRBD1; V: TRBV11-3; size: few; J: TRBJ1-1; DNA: TGTGCCAGCAGCACCCCACAGGGGGCTGACACTGAAGCTTTCTTT; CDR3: CASSTPQGADTEAFF
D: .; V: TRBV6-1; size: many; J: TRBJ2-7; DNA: TGTGCCAGCAGTACCTACTCCCAGGTATCTAACTACGAGCAGTACTTC; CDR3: CASSTYSQVSNYEQYF
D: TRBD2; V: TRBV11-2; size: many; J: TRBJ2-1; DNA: TGTGCCAGCAGCGACCTAGCGGGAGGGAACAATGAGCAGTTCTTC; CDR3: CASSDLAGGNNEQFF
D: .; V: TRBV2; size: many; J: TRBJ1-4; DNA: TGTGCCAGCTCAGCGGTATTTAATGAAAAACTGTTTTTT; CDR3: CASSAVFNEKLFF
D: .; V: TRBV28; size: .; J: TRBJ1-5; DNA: TGTGCCAGCACGGATTTGAATCAGCCCCAGCATTTT; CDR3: CASTDLNQPQHF